This T cell receptor (beta chain) was documented in a study of blood T cell repertoires in COVID-19 (TCRdb year 2020). The study in broad terms: The collaborator samples originated in the United States, Italy and Spain and spanned the acute and convalescent phases of COVID-19. The repertoires were released in a freely available public database intended as a resource for research on the immune response to SARS-CoV-2. The dataset comprised deeply sampled blood TCRbeta repertoires from subjects exposed to, actively infected with, or recovered from COVID-19. Samples came from the ongoing ImmuneRACE study (first 160 participants) plus 1,254 subjects from 6 global collaborators. The prospective study material was composed of cDNA or gDNA derived from T cells, B-cell-depleted T cells, or PBMCs. Nearly every sample came with metadata listing a de-identified subject ID, COVID-19 status, age in years and sex. Where available, HLA class I and class II types were taken from metadata supplied by the sample provider and were not determined by assay-based typing.

TCRbeta CDR3 regions were amplified from genomic DNA using the immunoSEQ Assay, a bias-controlled multiplex PCR. Per the source publication's procedure: The number of nucleated cells in each sample was estimated from the amplification of reference gene primers within the assay. To quantify the absolute abundance of each unique TCRbeta CDR3 rearrangement, sequence reads were collapsed and filtered. For each sample, productive Simpson clonality was calculated as the square root of Simpson's diversity index over productive rearrangements. TCRdb took this table from immuneACCESS and kept in-frame rearrangements with V and J called. Such tables lack part of the clones; where checked against another copy, unresolved V genes explain under half of the gap, and the rest is unexplained. V and J calls and clone size follow that table, whereas D and trimming were derived from the DNA. This sample has under 450,000 clones in its table, and roughly four fifths of those were observed once. About 1% of the sample belongs to the ten largest clones.

On this clone: Its antigen is unknown. Within one base of it there is no much larger clone, and no base qualities were kept.

Study-level results and caveats: The quantity of clinical and demographic metadata differed by source and by participant and was supplied without curation.

The collaborating institutions used their own protocols to collect whole blood in K2EDTA tubes. For TCRbeta analysis, collaborator samples were shipped as frozen whole blood, as isolated PBMCs, or as DNA extracted from either sample type. The CDR3 measures 16 amino acids from cysteine to phenylalanine. The sequence is cut down to CDR3 DNA, 48 bases in frame from base 1. Looking up the germline V gene yields CDR1 KGHSH and CDR2 LQKENI. Here V drops 4 bases and J drops 4 bases, and the junction holds 10 bases not matched to any gene. The sample taken for sequencing was peripheral blood. The rearranged chain carries TRBV18 and TRBJ2-1, with TRBD1 identical over 7 junction bases. The origin of this receptor is a human donor with acute or convalescent COVID-19. The donor label of this sample is uncertain. Here the CDR3 is given as CASSRQGTTGYNEQFF. The nucleotides read TGTGCCAGCTCACGACAGGGCACCACCGGTTACAATGAGCAGTTCTTC.